The 32 T cell receptor beta chains below were found in one sample sequenced in a study of T cell responses to AZD1222 COVID-19 vaccine. The method was immunoSEQ multiplex PCR; TCRdb's version includes in-frame clones alone and lacks a portion of them. This sample has roughly 110,000 clones, with about 90% found just once. The sample was peripheral blood, taken 28 days after the second AZD1222 dose. The source is an adult who received the AZD1222 COVID-19 vaccine.

J is TRBJ1-1 and V is TRBV6-5; a possible D gene is TRBD1 (5 bases). The CDR3 loop spans 13 amino acids. Trimming removed 6 bases from V and 4 bases from J, with 12 bases in between. Germline V gene sequence: CDR1 MNHEY, CDR2 SVGAGI. The CDR3 reads CASSPGRVTEAFF. DNA for the CDR3: TGTGCCAGCAGCCCGGGCAGGGTCACTGAAGCTTTCTTT.

CDR3: CASSLRQSSYEQYF. The CDR3 nucleotides read TGTGCCAGCAGCCTTAGACAGAGCTCCTACGAGCAGTACTTC. The genes are TRBV3-1 (or the pseudogene TRBV3-2) and TRBJ2-7, with a tentative D call TRBD1 (5 bases). The ends were cut back, 4 bases at V and 0 bases at J, with 10 bases in the middle. Germline CDR1 reads LGHDT; CDR2 reads YNNKEL (reference sequence). The CDR3 runs 14 residues.

CDR3 region: CASSLAAGLDYGYTF. Written as DNA, the CDR3 is TGCGCCAGCAGCTTGGCGGCAGGGTTGGACTATGGCTACACCTTC. The rearrangement links TRBV5-1 to TRBJ1-2; possible D gene TRBD1, 5 bases. Germline V gene lookup returns CDR1 SGHRS and CDR2 YFSETQ. This CDR3 is 15 amino acids long. V shed 0 bases and J shed 3 bases, with 12 bases lying between them.

The V gene is TRBV12-5, the J gene TRBJ2-7; 8 nucleotides match TRBD1. The germline V gene encodes CDR1 LGHNT and CDR2 FRNRAP. V was clipped by 5 bases and J by 3 bases; unmatched bases: 9. The CDR3 is made up of 15 amino acids. The DNA for the CDR3 is TGTGCTAGTGGTGACGGGACAGGAGGAATCTACGAGCAGTACTTC. This codes for CASGDGTGGIYEQYF.

The chain carries TRBV4-2 and TRBJ2-2; 13 bases line up with TRBD2. V shed 4 bases and J 2 bases; nucleotides not matched to a gene: 4. Germline-derived CDR1 and CDR2 are LGHNA and YNFKEQ. This CDR3 is built from 17 residues. CDR3 loop: CASSPGTSGDNTGELFF. The CDR3 bases are TGTGCCAGCAGCCCCGGGACTAGCGGGGACAACACCGGGGAGCTGTTTTTT.

This chain uses TRBV12-3 or TRBV12-4 with TRBJ1-2; possibly TRBD1 for D (6 bases). The V and J ends lost 5 bases and 7 bases respectively, with 8 bases between them. This CDR3 comprises 11 residues. As DNA, the CDR3 is TGTGCCAGCAGTACAGGGTTTGGCTACACCTTC. This translates into CASSTGFGYTF.

The J gene is TRBJ1-2, the V gene TRBV6-1; D unclear. The CDR3 runs 14 residues. Germline CDR1 reads MNHNS; CDR2 reads SASEGT. V shed 3 bases and J shed 1 base, with 9 bases lying between them. The CDR3 loop reads CASSDWSFNYGYTF. Here the CDR3 DNA reads TGTGCCAGCAGTGATTGGAGCTTTAACTATGGCTACACCTTC.

The V and J genes are TRBV16 and TRBJ1-4; TRBD1 aligns across 7 bases. The CDR3 runs to 15 residues. The J segment lost 4 bases and the V segment lost 5 bases, leaving 7 bases of the junction unmatched. Germline lookup yields CDR1 KGHSY and CDR2 FQNENV. CDR3 coding DNA: TGTGCCAGCAGCTTCAGGGGGACTTTTAATGAAAAACTGTTTTTT. Its protein is CASSFRGTFNEKLFF. The full variable domain, completed using reference TRBV16 and TRBJ1-4, is GEEVAQTPKHLVRGEGQKAKLYCAPIKGHSYVFWYQQVLKNEFKFLISFQNENVFDETGMPKERFSAKCLPNSPCSLEIQATKLEDSAVYFCASSFRGTFNEKLFFGSGTQLSVL.

V and J are TRBV5-6 and TRBJ2-7, with D possibly being TRBD2 (5 bases). The CDR3 is made up of 17 amino acids. Germline CDR1 reads SGHDT; CDR2 reads YYEEEE. The V end lost 4 bases, the J end lost 0 bases, and 20 bases lay between the germline ends. The CDR3 region is CASSRAADFDNSYEQYF. For the CDR3, the DNA is TGTGCCAGCAGCCGGGCCGCGGACTTCGACAACTCCTACGAGCAGTACTTC.

The rearrangement links TRBV9 to TRBJ2-7; tentatively, D is TRBD1 (5 bases). V was cut by 0 bases and J by 3 bases, with 13 bases left in between. The V gene's germline CDR1 is SGDLS and CDR2 YYNGEE. There are 15 residues in the CDR3. The CDR3 loop is CASSVGGDIYYEQYF. For the CDR3, the DNA is TGTGCCAGCAGCGTAGGGGGCGACATTTACTACGAGCAGTACTTC.

The chain recombines TRBV15 with TRBJ2-2; 9 nucleotides line up with TRBD1. With V trimmed by 8 bases and J by 3 bases, 4 bases remained unmatched. The CDR3 length is 14 residues. Germline values: CDR1 LNHNV, CDR2 YYDKDF (reference sequence). For the CDR3, the DNA is TGTGCCACCCGTAGACAGGGGGACACCGGGGAGCTGTTTTTT. This sequence encodes CATRRQGDTGELFF.

The rearrangement joins TRBV3-1 (or the pseudogene TRBV3-2) to TRBJ2-1, with 14 bases aligning to TRBD2. The CDR3 contains 15 residues. Germline CDR1 is LGHDT and CDR2 is YNNKEL (reference sequence). Germline trimming cut 4 bases from V and 7 bases from J; bases unmatched to any gene: 3. CDR3 sequence (DNA): TGTGCCAGCAGCCCCCGGACTAGCGGGGGGAATGAGCAGTTCTTC. It codes for CASSPRTSGGNEQFF.

The chain joins TRBV28 to TRBJ2-5, with 10 bases that match TRBD1. The CDR3 spans 15 residues. Germline V gene sequence: CDR1 MDHEN, CDR2 SYDVKM. Losses at the gene ends were 6 bases for V and 5 bases for J; bases not matched to a gene: 9. The CDR3, as DNA: TGTGCCAGCAGCACAGGGGGACAGGGGCTCGAGACCCAGTACTTC. It codes for CASSTGGQGLETQYF.

V usage is TRBV5-6 and J usage is TRBJ2-3, with TRBD2 matching 10 bases. The length of the CDR3 is 16 residues. Germline assignment: CDR1 SGHDT and CDR2 YYEEEE. Losses at the gene ends were 0 bases for V and 5 bases for J; bases not matched to a gene: 6. For the CDR3, the DNA is TGTGCCAGCAGCTTGGGAGCGGGAGGGCCAGAAGATACGCAGTATTTT. Translated: CASSLGAGGPEDTQYF.

The chain combines TRBV27 with TRBJ2-7, with 7 bases aligning to TRBD1. Trimming took 5 bases from V and 4 from J; bases not matched to a gene: 8. Germline V gives CDR1 MNHEY, CDR2 SMNVEV (reference sequence). The CDR3 length is 14 residues. This CDR3 is CASSIRDSLYEQYF. The CDR3 DNA sequence: TGTGCCAGCAGTATCCGGGACAGCCTATACGAGCAGTACTTC.

This chain connects TRBV9 to TRBJ1-2; 8 bases agree with TRBD1. The germline CDR1 and CDR2 sequences are SGDLS and YYNGEE. The V gene end was trimmed by 4 bases and the J gene end by 4 bases; junction bases not matched to a gene: 6. The length of the CDR3 is 14 residues. DNA of the CDR3: TGTGCCAGCAGCCCGCAGGGGGCAGTCTATGGCTACACCTTC. This encodes CASSPQGAVYGYTF.

This chain links TRBV5-6 with TRBJ2-2; 14 bases line up with TRBD2. CDR1 and CDR2 from the germline V gene are SGHDT and YYEEEE. The CDR3 length is 18 residues. J gave up 4 bases and V 3 bases, and 8 bases lay outside the gene matches. CDR3 sequence: CASSSGTSGSFVTGELFF. CDR3 coding DNA: TGTGCCAGCAGCTCCGGGACTAGCGGGAGCTTCGTCACCGGGGAGCTGTTTTTT.

The CDR3 loop reads CASRTGTLGEQYF. CDR3 DNA sequence: TGTGCCAGCAGAACCGGGACCCTCGGCGAGCAGTACTTC. The gene calls are TRBV12-3 or TRBV12-4 and TRBJ2-7; D may be TRBD1 or TRBD2 (5 bases each). V dropped 6 bases and J dropped 6 bases, with 15 bases sitting between them. CDR3 length equals 13 residues.

V usage is TRBV30 and J usage is TRBJ1-5, with D tentatively TRBD1 (6 bases). The CDR3 loop spans 13 amino acids. V was cut by 2 bases and J by 7 bases, with 12 bases left in between. CDR1 is GTSNPN and CDR2 is SVGIG in the germline V gene (reference sequence). The CDR3 nucleotides are TGTGCCTGGAGTCCGAATCAGGGGCAGCCCCAGCATTTT. The encoded protein is CAWSPNQGQPQHF.

The V and J genes are TRBV15 and TRBJ1-4, with 7 bases matching TRBD1. After removal of 4 bases from V and 5 bases from J, the junction contained 7 bases not matched to a gene. The germline gives CDR1 LNHNV, CDR2 YYDKDF (reference sequence). The CDR3 totals 15 residues. DNA for the CDR3: TGTGCCACCAGCAAAGGGACAGCTTCAAATGAAAAACTGTTTTTT. It is translated as CATSKGTASNEKLFF. The full variable domain, rest sourced from reference TRBV15 and TRBJ1-4, is DAMVIQNPRYQVTQFGKPVTLSCSQTLNHNVMYWYQQKSSQAPKLLFHYYDKDFNNEADTPDNFQSRRPNTSFCFLDIRSPGLGDTAMYLCATSKGTASNEKLFFGSGTQLSVL.

The genes are TRBV27 and TRBJ2-2; unclear D gene. Between the trimmed V and J ends, which lost 8 bases and 4 bases, there was a span of 14 bases. The CDR3 is made up of 14 amino acids. Per the germline V gene, CDR1 is MNHEY and CDR2 is SMNVEV (reference sequence). CDR3 residues: CASARKLRTGELFF. CDR3 coding DNA: TGTGCCAGCGCCCGAAAACTCCGCACCGGGGAGCTGTTTTTT.

The chain employs TRBV19 and TRBJ2-7; TRBD1 might be the D (6 bases). Germline lookup yields CDR1 LNHDA and CDR2 SQIVND (reference sequence). This CDR3 comprises 16 residues. Trimming stripped 4 bases from V and 3 bases from J, with 19 bases between. CDR3 in amino acids: CASSTPSTAGDYEQYF. Here the CDR3 DNA reads TGTGCCAGTAGTACCCCGTCGACGGCAGGGGACTACGAGCAGTACTTC.

DNA for the CDR3: TGCGCCAGCAGCCCAGGGCGGGGGGCGGACGGCTACACCTTC. This translates into CASSPGRGADGYTF. J is TRBJ1-2 and V is TRBV5-1; tentative D call: TRBD1 (6 bases). The CDR3 extends over 14 amino acids. Germline loops: CDR1 SGHRS, CDR2 YFSETQ. V lost 4 bases to trimming and J lost 8 bases, with 18 bases between them.

This chain links TRBV25-1 with TRBJ2-3; D not certain. V lost 4 bases and J 8 bases, leaving 13 bases between the germline ends. Germline lookup yields CDR1 MGHDK and CDR2 SYGVNS. The CDR3 runs to 13 residues. The CDR3 DNA reads TGTGCCAGCAGTGCCCGGTCCCCTAGTACGCAGTATTTT. Translation gives CASSARSPSTQYF.

This clone showed up just a few times. The chain joins TRBV13 to TRBJ2-7, with 9 bases lining up with TRBD1. J gave up 5 bases and V 5 bases, and 4 bases lay outside the gene matches. Germline values: CDR1 PRHDT, CDR2 FYEKMQ (reference sequence). The CDR3 contains 13 residues. CDR3 sequence (DNA): TGTGCCAGCAGCCCGAGGACAGGGGACGAGCAGTACTTC. This sequence encodes CASSPRTGDEQYF.

As concerns this clone: This sample includes further DNA sequences coding for the same CDR3. The chain is built from TRBV11-2 and TRBJ2-5; no reliable D call. The germline gives CDR1 SGHAT, CDR2 FQNNGV. Trimming pared 5 bases from V and 2 bases from J, leaving 3 bases between. CDR3 length: 11 amino acids. CDR3 protein: CASSHQETQYF. Here the CDR3 DNA reads TGTGCCAGCAGCCATCAAGAGACCCAGTACTTC.

The rearrangement joins TRBV27 to TRBJ2-7; D not certain. The CDR3 consists of 17 residues. Trimming stripped 0 bases from V and 0 bases from J, with 15 bases between. CDR1 MNHEY and CDR2 SMNVEV come from the germline V gene (reference sequence). The CDR3 nucleotides read TGTGCCAGCAGTTTATCATTTGGGTTTCCAAGCTCCTACGAGCAGTACTTC. It yields the protein CASSLSFGFPSSYEQYF.

J is TRBJ1-5 and V is TRBV10-3; the D gene is possibly TRBD1 (5 bases). There are 13 residues in the CDR3. Trimming cost V 7 bases and J 4 bases, with 11 bases left between them. In germline, CDR1 is ENHRY, CDR2 SYGVKD. In nucleotides, the CDR3 is TGTGCCATCACAAGGCAGGGTAATCAGCCCCAGCATTTT. It encodes CAITRQGNQPQHF.

CDR3 sequence (DNA): TGTGCCTGGAGTAGGGACGGATCTGAAGCTTTCTTT. Amino acids: CAWSRDGSEAFF. This chain joins TRBV30 and TRBJ1-1, with D perhaps matching TRBD1 (5 bases). Deletions cut 2 bases from V and 6 bases from J, with 10 bases between. The CDR3 has 12 amino acids. Germline V gene sequence: CDR1 GTSNPN, CDR2 SVGIG (reference sequence). Full variable domain (remainder filled in from reference TRBV30 and TRBJ1-1): SQTIHQWPATLVQPVGSPLSLECTVEGTSNPNLYWYRQAAGRGLQLLFYSVGIGQISSEVPQNLSASRPQDRQFILSSKKLLLSDSGFYLCAWSRDGSEAFFGQGTRLTVV.

Only one count was recorded for this clone. In DNA form, the CDR3 reads TGTGCCTGGAGTGTAGCGGGACACTATAATTCACCCCTCCACTTT. Its protein is CAWSVAGHYNSPLHF. The chain recombines TRBV30 with TRBJ1-6; D possibly corresponds to TRBD1 (6 bases). Germline V gives CDR1 GTSNPN, CDR2 SVGIG (reference sequence). V lost 0 bases and J lost 3, with 9 bases in between. This CDR3 has 15 amino acids. The variable domain in full, with the rest retrieved from reference TRBV30 and TRBJ1-6, is SQTIHQWPATLVQPVGSPLSLECTVEGTSNPNLYWYRQAAGRGLQLLFYSVGIGQISSEVPQNLSASRPQDRQFILSSKKLLLSDSGFYLCAWSVAGHYNSPLHFGNGTRLTVT.

The chain is built from TRBV27 and TRBJ2-1, with a tentative D call TRBD2 (6 bases). CDR1 and CDR2 from the germline V gene are MNHEY and SMNVEV (reference sequence). Trimming cost V 2 bases and J 12 bases, with 17 bases left between them. CDR3 size: 14 residues. This CDR3 reads CASSLNPEGLRQFF. CDR3 coding DNA: TGTGCCAGCAGTTTAAATCCCGAGGGACTTCGGCAGTTCTTC.

This rearrangement joins TRBV29-1 to TRBJ2-3; D unclear. Germline V lookup: CDR1 SQVTM, CDR2 ANQGSEA. The CDR3 spans 13 residues. V lost 3 bases and J lost 2, with 9 bases in between. In DNA form, the CDR3 reads TGCAGCGTTGACAGGAGAGCCACAGATACGCAGTATTTT. It specifies CSVDRRATDTQYF.